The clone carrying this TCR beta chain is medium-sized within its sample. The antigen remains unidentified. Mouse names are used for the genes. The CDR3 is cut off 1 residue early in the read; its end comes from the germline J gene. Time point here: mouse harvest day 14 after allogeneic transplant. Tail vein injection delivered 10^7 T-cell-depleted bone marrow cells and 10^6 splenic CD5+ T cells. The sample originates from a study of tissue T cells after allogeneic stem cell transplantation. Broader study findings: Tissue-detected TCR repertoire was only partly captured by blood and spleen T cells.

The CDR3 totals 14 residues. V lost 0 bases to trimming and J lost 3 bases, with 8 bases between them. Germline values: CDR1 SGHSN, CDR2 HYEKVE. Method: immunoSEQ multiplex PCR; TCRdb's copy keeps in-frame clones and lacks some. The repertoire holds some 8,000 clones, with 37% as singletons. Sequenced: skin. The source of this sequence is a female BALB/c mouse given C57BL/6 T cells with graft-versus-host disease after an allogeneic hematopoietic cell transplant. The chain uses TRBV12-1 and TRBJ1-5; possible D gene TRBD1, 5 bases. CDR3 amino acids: CASSLAGSNQAPLF. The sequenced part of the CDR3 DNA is TGTGCCAGCTCTCTCGCAGGGAGCAACCAGGCTCCGCTT.